This T cell receptor (beta chain) comes out of a study of cytomegalovirus exposure and HLA in healthy donors. Study results and caveats: For most TCR beta V segments, an earlier analysis put the productive rate at about 90% or about 30% of the time. Most TCR sequences proved rare, with some public TCRs found in many donors. A later analysis found most CMV-associated TCR beta chains apparently HLA-restricted.

Primers: 60 Vbeta forward and 13 Jbeta reverse. Some clones are missing from TCRdb's copy, which holds only in-frame ones; the method was immunoSEQ multiplex PCR. The repertoire table contains about 130,000 clones. About this clone itself: Its target is not known.

The receptor comes from a woman in her forties in good health and CMV-seropositive. The specimen sequenced was PBMCs.

The CDR3 here is CASSLQGARYEQYF. DNA for the CDR3: TGTGCCAGCAGTTTACAGGGGGCTCGTTACGAGCAGTACTTC. The V gene is TRBV27, the J gene TRBJ2-5, with 8 bases identical to TRBD1. The assigned J gene may be wrong: the sequence end matches TRBJ2-7 better. The CDR3 is 14 amino acids. The germline V gene has CDR1 MNHEY and CDR2 SMNVEV (reference sequence).